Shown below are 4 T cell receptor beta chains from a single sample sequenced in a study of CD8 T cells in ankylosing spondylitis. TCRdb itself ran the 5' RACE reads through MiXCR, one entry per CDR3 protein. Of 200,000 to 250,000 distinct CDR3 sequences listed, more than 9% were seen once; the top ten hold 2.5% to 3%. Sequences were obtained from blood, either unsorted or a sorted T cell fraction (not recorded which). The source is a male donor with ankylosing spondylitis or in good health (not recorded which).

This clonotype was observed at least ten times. The CDR3 is CSAMGYTF. The CDR3 DNA reads as TGCAGTGCTATGGGCTACACCTTC. The chain has TRBV20-1 and TRBJ1-2; D is undetermined. CDR3 length: 8 residues. Germline V gives CDR1 DFQATT, CDR2 SNEGSKA (reference sequence). The germline V and J ends were trimmed by 4 bases and 8 bases, with 2 bases remaining between them.

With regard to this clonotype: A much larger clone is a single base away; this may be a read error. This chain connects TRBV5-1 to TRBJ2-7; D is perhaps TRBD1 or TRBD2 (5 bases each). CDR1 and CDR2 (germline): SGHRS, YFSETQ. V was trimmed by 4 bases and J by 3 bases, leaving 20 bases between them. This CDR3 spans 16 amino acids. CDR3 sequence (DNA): TGCGCCAGCAGCCCACGCCCCGGACACGGAGGCTACGAGCAGTACTTC. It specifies CASSPRPGHGGYEQYF.

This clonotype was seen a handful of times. The DNA for the CDR3 is TGTGCCAGCTCAGGACTAGCTCGCACAGATACGCAGTATTTT. Amino acid sequence: CASSGLARTDTQYF. V gene TRBV18 combines with J gene TRBJ2-3, with TRBD2 identical over 8 bases. The V and J ends lost 5 bases and 1 base, in that order; junction bases with no gene match: 2. Per germline, CDR1 KGHSH and CDR2 LQKENI. CDR3 length: 14 amino acids.

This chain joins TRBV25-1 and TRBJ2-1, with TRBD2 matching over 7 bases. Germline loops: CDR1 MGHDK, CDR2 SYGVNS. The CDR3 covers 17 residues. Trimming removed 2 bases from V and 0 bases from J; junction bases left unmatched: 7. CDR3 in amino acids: CASSERGGSSSYNEQFF. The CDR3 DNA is TGTGCCAGCAGTGAACGCGGGGGTTCGAGCTCCTACAATGAGCAGTTCTTC.